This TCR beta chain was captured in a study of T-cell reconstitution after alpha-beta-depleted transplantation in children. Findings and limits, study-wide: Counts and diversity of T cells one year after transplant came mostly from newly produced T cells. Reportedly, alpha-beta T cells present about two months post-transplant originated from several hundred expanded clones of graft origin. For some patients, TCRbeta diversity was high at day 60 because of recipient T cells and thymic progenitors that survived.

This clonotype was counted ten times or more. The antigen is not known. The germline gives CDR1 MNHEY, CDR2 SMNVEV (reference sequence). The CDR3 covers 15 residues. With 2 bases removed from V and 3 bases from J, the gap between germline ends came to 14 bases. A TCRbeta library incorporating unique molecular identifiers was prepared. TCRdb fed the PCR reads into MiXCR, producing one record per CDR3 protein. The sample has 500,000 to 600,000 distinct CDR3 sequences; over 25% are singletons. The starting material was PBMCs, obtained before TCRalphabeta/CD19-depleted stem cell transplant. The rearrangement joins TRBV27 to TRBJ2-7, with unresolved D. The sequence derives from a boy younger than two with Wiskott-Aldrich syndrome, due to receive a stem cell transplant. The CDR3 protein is CASSLNGNPYYEQYF. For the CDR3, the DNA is TGTGCCAGCAGTTTAAATGGAAATCCATACTACGAGCAGTACTTC.